The 10 T cell receptor beta chains presented below share a single source sample, sequenced in a study of siplizumab effects on memory and regulatory T cells. Only in-frame clones appear in the TCRdb table, and some are missing; sequencing was by immunoSEQ multiplex PCR. The sample yields 98,000 or so clones, more than 85% seen once. Sequenced: Tregs sorted from blood. The source is a human donor in good health.

V gene TRBV18 combines with J gene TRBJ2-7, with 7 nucleotides matching TRBD1. This CDR3 spans 14 amino acids. The V and J ends lost 0 bases and 3 bases, in that order; junction bases with no gene match: 2. CDR1 is KGHSH, CDR2 LQKENI, per germline. CDR3 nucleotides: TGTGCCAGCTCACCACCGACAGGGATCTACGAGCAGTACTTC. This encodes CASSPPTGIYEQYF.

V usage is TRBV2 and J usage is TRBJ1-5, with a tentative D call TRBD1 (5 bases). V lost 6 bases to trimming and J lost 0 bases, with 9 bases between them. Germline V gives CDR1 SNHLY, CDR2 FYNNEI. The CDR3 contains 14 residues. The CDR3 nucleotides are TGTGCCAGCAGGCCGACAGTTAGCAATCAGCCCCAGCATTTT. Protein: CASRPTVSNQPQHF.

The chain is built from TRBV6-6 and TRBJ1-6, with a tentative D call TRBD1 (6 bases). The V gene lost 4 bases and the J gene lost 7 bases, with 14 bases spanning the gap. Germline V lookup: CDR1 MNHNY, CDR2 SVGAGI (reference sequence). There are 15 residues in the CDR3. The CDR3 DNA follows: TGTGCCAGCAGTTTGTCAGGGGCCTCAAATTCACCCCTCCACTTT. Its protein product is CASSLSGASNSPLHF.

The chain employs TRBV5-1 and TRBJ1-1; D is undetermined. V lost 3 bases, J lost 5 bases, and 14 bases lay in between. Germline CDR1 reads SGHRS; CDR2 reads YFSETQ. The CDR3 runs 14 residues. This CDR3 reads CASSSGGLSTEAFF. The CDR3 DNA reads as TGCGCCAGCAGCTCCGGTGGCCTCTCTACTGAAGCTTTCTTT.

This clone was seen a single time. Here the CDR3 DNA reads TGTGCCAGCAGCTTAGTAGGCCGGGATTACGAGCAGTACTTC. Translated: CASSLVGRDYEQYF. This chain joins TRBV7-2 and TRBJ2-7; D is perhaps TRBD2 (5 bases). This CDR3 is 14 amino acids long. Trimming removed 1 base from V and 4 bases from J, with 11 bases in between. Germline CDR1 SGHTA, CDR2 FQGNSA.

The chain carries TRBV4-2 and TRBJ2-3, with 9 nucleotides matching TRBD2. Germline-derived CDR1 and CDR2 are LGHNA and YNFKEQ. Losses at the gene ends were 5 bases for V and 3 bases for J; bases not matched to a gene: 9. CDR3 length equals 16 residues. CDR3 sequence reads: CASSTRLAVRTDTQYF. The CDR3, as DNA: TGTGCCAGCAGCACCCGACTAGCGGTGAGAACAGATACGCAGTATTTT.

This chain joins TRBV10-3 and TRBJ1-2; 11 bases match TRBD1. Germline values: CDR1 ENHRY, CDR2 SYGVKD. The CDR3 is 13 residues long. Trimming at V came to 6 bases and at J to 7 bases, leaving 4 bases not matched to a gene. The CDR3 coding sequence is TGTGCCATCAGCCGGGGACAGGGGGGTGGCTACACCTTC. Its translation: CAISRGQGGGYTF.

This chain uses TRBV4-1 with TRBJ1-6; D not certain. V dropped 0 bases and J dropped 10 bases, with 13 bases sitting between them. Germline V gene lookup returns CDR1 MGHRA and CDR2 YSYEKL. The CDR3 loop spans 15 amino acids. DNA for the CDR3: TGCGCCAGCAGCCAAGACCCCCAGGTTGGATCACCCCTCCACTTT. It yields the protein CASSQDPQVGSPLHF.

The rearrangement links TRBV5-1 to TRBJ1-1; D is perhaps TRBD1 (5 bases). V lost 0 bases to trimming and J lost 5 bases, with 14 bases between them. The CDR3 has 15 residues. The germline V gene has CDR1 SGHRS and CDR2 YFSETQ. The CDR3 protein is CASSLARGVRTEAFF. In DNA form, the CDR3 reads TGCGCCAGCAGCTTGGCCCGGGGGGTGCGAACTGAAGCTTTCTTT.

The chain is built from TRBV7-9 and TRBJ2-5, with TRBD2 matching 8 bases. The germline gives CDR1 SEHNR, CDR2 FQNEAQ (reference sequence). V dropped 10 bases and J dropped 0; count of bases not matched to a gene: 7. The CDR3 is 14 residues long. CDR3 DNA: TGTGCCACGGCGACTAGCGCACACCAAGAGACCCAGTACTTC. Protein sequence: CATATSAHQETQYF. The variable domain in full, with the rest retrieved from reference TRBV7-9 and TRBJ2-5, is DTGVSQNPRHKITKRGQNVTFRCDPISEHNRLYWYRQTLGQGPEFLTYFQNEAQLEKSRLLSDRFSAERPKGSFSTLEIQRTEQGDSAMYLCATATSAHQETQYFGPGTRLLVL.